Below are 12 T cell receptor beta chains sequenced from a single sample in a study of T cells in Graves' hyperthyroidism and ophthalmopathy (dated by TCRdb to the late 2010s). Library method: multiplex PCR. This sample was sequenced with an Illumina HiSeq 2000. The TCR beta CDR3 regions were amplified from RNA transcripts. For the first round of RT-PCR on the TCR CDR3, the HTBI primer set was used together with the Qiagen OneStep RT-PCR kit. In-frame beta chains were kept once TCRdb had trimmed the public reads at Q25 with fastp and called clones with MiXCR. Rows matching on CDR3 protein sequence are summarized as one entry with the most common DNA and genes. The sample includes 550,000 to 850,000 distinct CDR3 sequences, with 18% observed a single time. The ten most abundant clones make up approximately 15% of the sample. Sequencing was done on a sample of blood. These receptors were taken from a woman in her 50s with Graves' hyperthyroidism that later progressed to Graves' ophthalmopathy.

The chain is built from TRBV19 and TRBJ2-2, with 7 positions matching TRBD1. This CDR3 is built from 16 residues. Germline V CDR1 and CDR2: LNHDA, SQIVND (reference sequence). The ends lost 5 bases at V and 0 bases at J; junction bases unmatched: 6. The DNA for the CDR3 is TGTGCCAGTAGTCTCCCGGGACAGCCGAACACCGGGGAGCTGTTTTTT. Translation gives CASSLPGQPNTGELFF.

The chain links TRBV19 to TRBJ2-1; D could derive from TRBD1 or TRBD2 (5 bases each). CDR3 length: 15 amino acids. V gave up 6 bases and J gave up 9 bases, with 21 bases separating them. Germline assignment: CDR1 LNHDA and CDR2 SQIVND (reference sequence). This chain's CDR3 is CASRLVGLGESEQFF. DNA of the CDR3: TGTGCCAGTAGACTCGTCGGCCTGGGGGAAAGTGAGCAGTTCTTC.

Notes on this clonotype: Given a much more abundant clone one base away, this may be a read error. The CDR3 carries no conserved terminal phenylalanine or tryptophan, so it likely arises from a read error. The V call is TRBV5-1, the J call TRBJ2-7; 8 nucleotides line up with TRBD1. V trimming: 2 bases; J trimming: 1 base; junction bases outside the gene matches: 5. CDR1 is SGHRS and CDR2 is YFSETQ in the germline V gene. This CDR3 comprises 15 residues. The CDR3 protein is CASSFGTGLSYEQYL. CDR3 bases: TGCGCCAGCAGCTTTGGGACAGGACTTTCCTACGAGCAGTACTTG.

This clonotype was counted between two and nine times. The chain carries TRBV6-1 and TRBJ1-1; 8 bases agree with TRBD1. The V segment lost 9 bases and the J segment 4 bases; nucleotides outside the gene matches: 7. The CDR3 covers 13 residues. Germline loops: CDR1 MNHNS, CDR2 SASEGT. DNA of the CDR3: TGTGCCAGTGAACAGGGGGGGAGCACTGAAGCTTTCTTT. It codes for CASEQGGSTEAFF.

This clonotype was detected many times. The chain has TRBV11-2 and TRBJ2-1; 9 nucleotides align to TRBD2. Germline CDR1 reads SGHAT; CDR2 reads FQNNGV. V trimming: 4 bases; J trimming: 2 bases; junction bases outside the gene matches: 6. The CDR3 sequence is 16 residues long. CDR3 region: CASSSLAGVPYNEQFF. CDR3 in DNA: TGTGCCAGCAGCTCCTTAGCGGGGGTCCCCTACAATGAGCAGTTCTTC.

V and J are TRBV12-3 or TRBV12-4 and TRBJ1-2, with D maybe TRBD1 (5 bases). There are 15 residues in the CDR3. Deletions cut 6 bases from V and 3 bases from J, with 17 bases between. The CDR3 sequence: CASRAGTGLYYGYTF. The CDR3 coding sequence is TGTGCCAGCAGGGCCGGGACCGGTCTTTACTATGGCTACACCTTC.

The chain joins TRBV29-1 to TRBJ2-3; 7 nucleotides align to TRBD1. This CDR3 is 19 amino acids long. J gave up 0 bases and V 0 bases, and 15 bases lay outside the gene matches. CDR1 is SQVTM and CDR2 is ANQGSEA in the germline V gene. The CDR3 bases are TGCAGCGTTGAAGACACCTTTCTGGGGACAGCATTAAGCACAGATACGCAGTATTTT. It is translated as CSVEDTFLGTALSTDTQYF.

This clonotype has more than one count but fewer than ten. The gene calls are TRBV19 and TRBJ1-6; 11 bases are a match to TRBD1. The junction had 10 bases not matched to a gene; V was cut back by 5 bases and J by 13 bases. CDR3 size: 15 residues. CDR1 is LNHDA, CDR2 SQIVND, per germline (reference sequence). The CDR3 region is CASSPRTGGHLPLHF. DNA for the CDR3: TGTGCCAGTAGTCCACGGACAGGGGGCCACCTGCCCCTCCACTTT.

The sample holds many counts of this clonotype. The chain has TRBV5-5 and TRBJ1-6, with TRBD1 matching over 7 bases. The CDR3 runs 12 residues. The junction had 4 bases not matched to a gene; V was cut back by 2 bases and J by 14 bases. In germline, CDR1 is SGHKS, CDR2 YYEKEE (reference sequence). The CDR3 loop reads CASSLPGTALHF. CDR3 bases: TGTGCCAGCAGCTTACCCGGGACAGCCCTCCACTTT.

On this clonotype itself: One junction end disagrees with the germline gene, perhaps due to a read error. The chain joins TRBV7-3 to TRBJ2-7; 12 bases match TRBD2. Germline-derived CDR1 and CDR2 are SGHTA and FQGTGA. The CDR3 is 19 residues long. The CDR3 DNA follows: TGTGCCAGCAGCTTAAAGCCTAGCGGGGGGGCCTCCGGGTCCTCCGAGCAGTACTTC. This translates into CASSLKPSGGASGSSEQYF.

Only a few counts were recorded for this clonotype. This sequence joins TRBV9 and TRBJ2-5, with a weak D call TRBD2 (7 bases). CDR3 size: 15 residues. CDR1 and CDR2 from the germline V gene are SGDLS and YYNGEE. V lost 3 bases, J lost 5 bases, and 17 bases lay in between. Here the CDR3 DNA reads TGTGCCAGCAGCGCTGTTGGGGGGGGGCAGGAGACCCAGTACTTC. This sequence encodes CASSAVGGGQETQYF. The full variable domain, in which reference TRBV9 and TRBJ2-5 provide the parts outside the CDR3, is DSGVTQTPKHLITATGQRVTLRCSPRSGDLSVYWYQQSLDQGLQFLIQYYNGEERAKGNILERFSAQQFPDLHSELNLSSLELGDSALYFCASSAVGGGQETQYFGPGTRLLVL.

DNA for the CDR3: TGTGCCAGCAGCCAATGGGGCGGACGCTCCTACGAGCAGTACTTC. Amino acids: CASSQWGGRSYEQYF. This chain connects TRBV14 to TRBJ2-7, with a weak D call TRBD1 (5 bases). CDR1 is SGHDN, CDR2 FVKESK, per germline. The length of the CDR3 is 15 residues. V lost 2 bases and J lost 0, with 11 bases in between.